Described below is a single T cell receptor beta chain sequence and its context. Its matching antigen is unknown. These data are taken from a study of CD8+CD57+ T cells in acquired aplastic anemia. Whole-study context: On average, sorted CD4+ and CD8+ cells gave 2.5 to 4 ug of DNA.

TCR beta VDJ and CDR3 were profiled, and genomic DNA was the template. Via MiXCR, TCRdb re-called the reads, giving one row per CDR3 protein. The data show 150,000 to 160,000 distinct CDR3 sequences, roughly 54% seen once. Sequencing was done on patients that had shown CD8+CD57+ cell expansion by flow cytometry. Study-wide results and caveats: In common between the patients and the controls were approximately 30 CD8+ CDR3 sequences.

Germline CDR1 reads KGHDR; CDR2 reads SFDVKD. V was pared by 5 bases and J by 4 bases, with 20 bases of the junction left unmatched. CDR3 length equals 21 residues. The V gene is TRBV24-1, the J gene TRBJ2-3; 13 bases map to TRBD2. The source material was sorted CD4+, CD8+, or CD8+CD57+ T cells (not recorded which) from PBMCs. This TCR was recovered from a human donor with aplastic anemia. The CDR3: CATSASPTSGGARLDADTQYF. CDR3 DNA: TGTGCCACCAGTGCCTCTCCAACTAGCGGGGGGGCCCGATTGGATGCAGATACGCAGTATTTT.